Listed below are T cell receptor beta chains from one sample, sequenced in a study of identical twins. TCRdb analysed the 5' RACE reads with MiXCR anew, one entry per CDR3 protein. The sample yields 640,000 or so distinct CDR3 sequences, 6.1% seen once. The source material was naive T cells sorted from blood. All receptors derive from a man between 18 and 35 years old in good health. The CDR3 runs from the conserved cysteine through the conserved F or W. A D gene is named only where the DNA matches it firmly. Some rows have no size entry. The others give once, few or many, or a class for an expanded clone.

V: TRBV11-2
D: .
size: few
J: TRBJ2-4
DNA: TGTGCCAGCAGCTTATCGGGGGCGGACATTCAGTACTTC
CDR3: CASSLSGADIQYF

V: TRBV6-5
D: .
size: many
J: TRBJ1-5
DNA: TGTGCCAGCAGTTACAGGTCCAATCAGCCCCAGCATTTT
CDR3: CASSYRSNQPQHF

V: TRBV5-1
D: .
size: few
J: TRBJ2-5
DNA: TGCGCCAGCAGCTTGGAGGTGAGGGCACAAGAGACCCAGTACTTC
CDR3: CASSLEVRAQETQYF

V: TRBV27
D: .
size: few
J: TRBJ2-1
DNA: TGCGCCTCGTGGGCTTCCTTCTACAATGAGCAGTTCTTC
CDR3: CASWASFYNEQFF

V: TRBV20-1
D: TRBD2
size: many
J: TRBJ2-1
DNA: TGCAGTGCTAGCCGGACTAGCGGGAGTAGTGAGCAGTTCTTC
CDR3: CSASRTSGSSEQFF

V: TRBV24-1
D: .
size: many
J: TRBJ2-1
DNA: TGTGCCACCGGGGCGAACGTTAGGGGTAATCCTAATGAGCAGTTCTTC
CDR3: CATGANVRGNPNEQFF

V: TRBV30
D: .
size: few
J: TRBJ2-3
DNA: TGTGCCTGGAGCGACTATACAGATACGCAGTATTTT
CDR3: CAWSDYTDTQYF

V: TRBV25-1
D: .
size: many
J: TRBJ2-3
DNA: TGTGCCAGCAGTGTTGCATGGTCAGATACGCAGTATTTT
CDR3: CASSVAWSDTQYF

V: TRBV13
D: .
size: many
J: TRBJ2-5
DNA: TGTGCCAGCAGTTCCGACCGGGGCAGGAGGTTCAACGAGACCCAGTACTTC
CDR3: CASSSDRGRRFNETQYF

V: TRBV7-9
D: TRBD1
size: .
J: TRBJ1-1
DNA: TGTGCCAGCGATGACAGGGTGCAACTCGGGGGAACTGAAGCTTTCTTT
CDR3: CASDDRVQLGGTEAFF

V: TRBV5-1
D: .
size: many
J: TRBJ2-1
DNA: TGCGCCAGCTCCCCGTCCACCTACAATGAGCAGTTCTTC
CDR3: CASSPSTYNEQFF

V: TRBV4-2
D: .
size: many
J: TRBJ2-2
DNA: TGTGCCAGTCGAGGTGGGGAGTCCCAAACGAACACCGGGGAGCTGTTTTTT
CDR3: CASRGGESQTNTGELFF

V: TRBV7-8
D: TRBD2
size: .
J: TRBJ2-1
DNA: TGTGCCAGCAGCCCTTGGACTAGCGGGATTGGCAATGAGCAGTTCTTC
CDR3: CASSPWTSGIGNEQFF

V: TRBV12-5
D: .
size: .
J: TRBJ2-1
DNA: TGTGCTAGTTCCGGGCTGAAAGAAAATGAGCAGTTCTTC
CDR3: CASSGLKENEQFF

V: TRBV7-2
D: .
size: many
J: TRBJ2-3
DNA: TGTGCCAGCAGCCCCCCTATCGGAGTTACGCAGTATTTT
CDR3: CASSPPIGVTQYF

V: TRBV28
D: .
size: few
J: TRBJ2-3
DNA: TGTGCCAGCAGTTTATCCGACAGCGTTTTGCAGTATTTT
CDR3: CASSLSDSVLQYF

V: TRBV5-1
D: TRBD1
size: many
J: TRBJ1-1
DNA: TGCGCCAGCAGCTGGGGACAGGGGTTCACTGAAGCTTTCTTT
CDR3: CASSWGQGFTEAFF

V: TRBV29-1
D: TRBD2
size: few
J: TRBJ2-1
DNA: TGCAGCGCGAGGGGGACTAGCGGGAGCGGAGAGCAGTTCTTC
CDR3: CSARGTSGSGEQFF

V: TRBV30
D: TRBD2
size: .
J: TRBJ2-1
DNA: TGTGCCTGGAGCAGCGGGAGCTCCTACAATGAGCAGTTCTTC
CDR3: CAWSSGSSYNEQFF

V: TRBV20-1
D: TRBD1
size: .
J: TRBJ1-1
DNA: TGCAGTACTCCGGGACAGGGTTTCGGCACTGAAGCTTTCTTT
CDR3: CSTPGQGFGTEAFF

V: TRBV29-1
D: .
size: many
J: TRBJ2-1
DNA: TGCAGCGTTTCCCTTAGCTTTGGCAATGAGCAGTTCTTC
CDR3: CSVSLSFGNEQFF

V: TRBV5-1
D: TRBD2
size: many
J: TRBJ2-7
DNA: TGCGCCAGCAGCGTGAATGACGGGGGGGAGCAGTACTTC
CDR3: CASSVNDGGEQYF

V: TRBV5-1
D: .
size: few
J: TRBJ2-2
DNA: TGCGCCAGCAGCATCCGAACCGGGGAGCTGTTTTTT
CDR3: CASSIRTGELFF

V: TRBV7-9
D: .
size: once
J: TRBJ2-3
DNA: TGTGCCAGCAGCTTAGGGGTCGGACTTTACACAGATACGCAGTATTTT
CDR3: CASSLGVGLYTDTQYF

V: TRBV7-7
D: .
size: few
J: TRBJ2-1
DNA: TGTGCCAGCAGCTTAGCGCTGTCAGGGGCCACCTACAATGAGCAGTTCTTC
CDR3: CASSLALSGATYNEQFF

V: TRBV29-1
D: .
size: many
J: TRBJ2-1
DNA: TGCAGCGCCCTGGGGGGCAATGAGCAGTTCTTC
CDR3: CSALGGNEQFF

V: TRBV20-1
D: .
size: many
J: TRBJ2-1
DNA: TGCAGTGCTAGAGAATACAGAGACTACAATGAGCAGTTCTTC
CDR3: CSAREYRDYNEQFF

V: TRBV3-1
D: TRBD2
size: .
J: TRBJ2-3
DNA: TGTGCCAGCAGCCAACCTGGGACTAGCGCTAGCACAGATACGCAGTATTTT
CDR3: CASSQPGTSASTDTQYF

V: TRBV20-1
D: .
size: .
J: TRBJ2-2
DNA: TGCAGTGCTAGAGAGAGGGGACTGTTTACGGGGGAGCTGTTTTTT
CDR3: CSARERGLFTGELFF

V: TRBV2
D: TRBD1
size: few
J: TRBJ1-1
DNA: TGTGCCAGCGGACAGGGTTTGACTGAAGCTTTCTTT
CDR3: CASGQGLTEAFF

V: TRBV19
D: TRBD1
size: .
J: TRBJ1-1
DNA: TGTGCCAGTAGTACGGAGGGGGCAAGCACTGAAGCTTTCTTT
CDR3: CASSTEGASTEAFF

V: TRBV7-2
D: .
size: many
J: TRBJ2-2
DNA: TGTGCCAGCAGCTTAGGGCTCCTTGGGGGGGAGCTGTTTTTT
CDR3: CASSLGLLGGELFF

V: TRBV18
D: .
size: many
J: TRBJ2-1
DNA: TGTGCCAGCTCACCATCCCTGACCTACAATGAGCAGTTCTTC
CDR3: CASSPSLTYNEQFF

V: TRBV6-5
D: TRBD2
size: few
J: TRBJ2-1
DNA: TGTGCCAGCAGTTACTCCACTAGCGGGAGGGCCCCCAATGAGCAGTTCTTC
CDR3: CASSYSTSGRAPNEQFF

V: TRBV6-5
D: TRBD2
size: many
J: TRBJ2-7
DNA: TGTGCCAGCAGTTACTCCCCCGCGGGAGTTCGGTACGAGCAGTACTTC
CDR3: CASSYSPAGVRYEQYF

V: TRBV11-3
D: TRBD1
size: .
J: TRBJ1-2
DNA: TGTGCCAGCAGCCCCACGGACAGGGGGTATGGCTACACCTTC
CDR3: CASSPTDRGYGYTF

V: TRBV28
D: TRBD2
size: few
J: TRBJ2-7
DNA: TGTGCCAGCAGTTCCCCGGGACTAGCGGCAGAGCAGTACTTC
CDR3: CASSSPGLAAEQYF

V: TRBV24-1
D: .
size: many
J: TRBJ1-5
DNA: TGTGCCACCAGTGATTCGCAGGGGTTGGGTAATCAGCCCCAGCATTTT
CDR3: CATSDSQGLGNQPQHF

V: TRBV5-5
D: .
size: few
J: TRBJ2-7
DNA: TGTGCCAGCAGCTCGGCCCCAGGTGGGGCATACGAGCAGTACTTC
CDR3: CASSSAPGGAYEQYF

V: TRBV5-1
D: TRBD2
size: few
J: TRBJ2-2
DNA: TGCGCCAGCAGCTTGGCATGGACTAGCGACGCCGGGGAGCTGTTTTTT
CDR3: CASSLAWTSDAGELFF

V: TRBV12-3/TRBV12-4
D: .
size: many
J: TRBJ2-1
DNA: TGTGCCAGCAGGTCCTTAACGGGGGAGAGTTACAATGAGCAGTTCTTC
CDR3: CASRSLTGESYNEQFF

V: TRBV28
D: TRBD2
size: .
J: TRBJ2-5
DNA: TGTGCCAGCAGTTTCAGACTAGCGTATAAAGAGACCCAGTACTTC
CDR3: CASSFRLAYKETQYF

V: TRBV24-1
D: .
size: many
J: TRBJ2-2
DNA: TGTGCCACGCGGAACTTTCCGGAGACCGGGGAGCTGTTTTTT
CDR3: CATRNFPETGELFF